This T cell receptor beta chain is from a study of vaccination effects on CD4 cells after COVID-19. Assay used: immunoSEQ multiplex PCR; TCRdb lists only in-frame clones, some missing. This sample has tens of thousands of clones; approximately 80% occur once, and the top ten carry approximately 2%. This CDR3 is 15 amino acids long. V dropped 0 bases and J dropped 4; count of bases not matched to a gene: 4. In germline, CDR1 is MNHNY, CDR2 SVGAGI (reference sequence). Concerning this clone itself: No antigen is known for it.

Antigen-specific CD4+ T cells were first expanded with viral peptide pools by the ViraFEST assay and only then sequenced. Culture lasted around eleven days before CD4+ T cell isolation. Subjects were given two BNT162b2 or mRNA-1273 vaccine doses. The receptor comes from a human donor who received a COVID-19 vaccine. Some clones in this sample may be carry-over from other donors' samples. Sequenced here: CD4+ T cells from PBMCs cultured with HCoV-NL63 spike peptides, sampled after COVID-19 vaccination. This rearrangement joins TRBV6-6 to TRBJ2-7; 9 nucleotides align to TRBD1. As DNA, the CDR3 is TGTGCCAGCAGTTACTCACAGGGGGCTGTGTACGAGCAGTACGTC. Translation: CASSYSQGAVYEQYV.